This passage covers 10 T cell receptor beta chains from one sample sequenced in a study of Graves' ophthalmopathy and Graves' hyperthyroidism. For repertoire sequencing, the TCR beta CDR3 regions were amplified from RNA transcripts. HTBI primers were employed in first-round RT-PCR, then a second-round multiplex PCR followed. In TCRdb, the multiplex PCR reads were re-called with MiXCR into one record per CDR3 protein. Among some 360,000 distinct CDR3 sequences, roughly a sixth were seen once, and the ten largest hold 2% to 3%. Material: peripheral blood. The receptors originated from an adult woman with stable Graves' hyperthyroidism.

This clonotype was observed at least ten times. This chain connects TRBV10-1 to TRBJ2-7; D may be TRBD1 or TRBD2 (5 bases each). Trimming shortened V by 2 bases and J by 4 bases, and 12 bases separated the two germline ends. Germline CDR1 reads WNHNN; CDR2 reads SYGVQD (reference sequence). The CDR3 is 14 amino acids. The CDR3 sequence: CASSEQRGEYEQYF. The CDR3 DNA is TGCGCCAGCAGTGAGCAGAGAGGGGAATACGAGCAGTACTTC.

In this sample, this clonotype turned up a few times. This chain's CDR3 is CASSQDITEETQYF. The CDR3 DNA reads as TGTGCCAGCAGCCAAGACATAACAGAAGAGACCCAGTACTTC. V is TRBV3-1 and J is TRBJ2-5, with D hard to call. In germline, CDR1 is LGHDT, CDR2 YNNKEL (reference sequence). The V end was cut by 0 bases, the J end by 3 bases, with 8 bases between. CDR3 size: 14 residues.

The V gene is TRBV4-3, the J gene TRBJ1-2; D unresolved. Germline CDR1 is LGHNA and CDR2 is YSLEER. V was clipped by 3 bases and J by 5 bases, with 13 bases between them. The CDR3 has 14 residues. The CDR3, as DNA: TGCGCCAGCAGCCACGAAGTCCCGGGGTATGGCTACACCTTC. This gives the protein CASSHEVPGYGYTF.

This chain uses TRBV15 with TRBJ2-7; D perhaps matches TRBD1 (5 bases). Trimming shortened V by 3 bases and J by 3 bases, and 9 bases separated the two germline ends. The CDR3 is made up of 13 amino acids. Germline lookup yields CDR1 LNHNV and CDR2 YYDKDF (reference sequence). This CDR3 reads CATSSPDSYEQYF. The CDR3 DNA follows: TGTGCCACCAGCAGCCCCGACAGCTACGAGCAGTACTTC.

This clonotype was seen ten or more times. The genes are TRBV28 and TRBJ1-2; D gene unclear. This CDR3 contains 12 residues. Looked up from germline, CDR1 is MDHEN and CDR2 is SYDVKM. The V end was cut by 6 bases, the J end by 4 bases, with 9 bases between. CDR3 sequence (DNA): TGTGCCAGCAGCCCTGTCTTCTATGGCTACACCTTC. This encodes CASSPVFYGYTF.

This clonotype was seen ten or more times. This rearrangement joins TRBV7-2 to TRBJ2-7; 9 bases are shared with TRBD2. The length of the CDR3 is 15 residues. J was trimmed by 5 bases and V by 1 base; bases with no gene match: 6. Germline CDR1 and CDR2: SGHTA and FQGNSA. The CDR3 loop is CASSLGLAGNHEQYF. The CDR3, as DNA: TGTGCCAGCAGCTTAGGGCTAGCGGGAAATCACGAGCAGTACTTC.

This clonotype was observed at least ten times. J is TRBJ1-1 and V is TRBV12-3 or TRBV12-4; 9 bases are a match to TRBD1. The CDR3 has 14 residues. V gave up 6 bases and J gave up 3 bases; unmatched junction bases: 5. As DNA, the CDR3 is TGTGCCAGCAGGGTGACAGGGGGACACACTGAAGCTTTCTTT. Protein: CASRVTGGHTEAFF.

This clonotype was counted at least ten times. The CDR3 DNA sequence: TGTGCCAGCAGCTTAGGGGCAGGGAGGAATCGGGCGCCTGGGGCCAACGTCCTGACTTTC. Translating it yields CASSLGAGRNRAPGANVLTF. V and J are TRBV11-3 and TRBJ2-6; a possible D gene is TRBD2 (6 bases). V was pared by 1 base and J by 2 bases, with 21 bases between. This CDR3 region has 20 residues. Germline lookup yields CDR1 SGHNT and CDR2 YENEEA. Looking up the rest from reference TRBV11-3 and TRBJ2-6 gives the full variable domain: EAGVVQSPRYKIIEKKQPVAFWCNPISGHNTLYWYLQNLGQGPELLIRYENEEAVDDSQLPKDRFSAERLKGVDSTLKIQPAELGDSAVYLCASSLGAGRNRAPGANVLTFGAGSRLTVL.

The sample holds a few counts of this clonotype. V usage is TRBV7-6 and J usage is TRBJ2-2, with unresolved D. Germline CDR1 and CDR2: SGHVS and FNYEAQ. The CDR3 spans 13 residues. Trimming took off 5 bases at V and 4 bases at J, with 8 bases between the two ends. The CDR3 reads CASSPDSTGELFF. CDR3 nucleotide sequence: TGTGCCAGCAGCCCAGACTCCACCGGGGAGCTGTTTTTT.

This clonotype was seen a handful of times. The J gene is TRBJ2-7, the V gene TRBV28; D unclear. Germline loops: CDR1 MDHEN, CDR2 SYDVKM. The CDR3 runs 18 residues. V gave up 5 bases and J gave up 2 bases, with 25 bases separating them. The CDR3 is CASSQLRLRSPLTYEQYF. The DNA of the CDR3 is TGTGCCAGCAGTCAACTCCGACTCCGCAGTCCCCTCACCTACGAGCAGTACTTC.